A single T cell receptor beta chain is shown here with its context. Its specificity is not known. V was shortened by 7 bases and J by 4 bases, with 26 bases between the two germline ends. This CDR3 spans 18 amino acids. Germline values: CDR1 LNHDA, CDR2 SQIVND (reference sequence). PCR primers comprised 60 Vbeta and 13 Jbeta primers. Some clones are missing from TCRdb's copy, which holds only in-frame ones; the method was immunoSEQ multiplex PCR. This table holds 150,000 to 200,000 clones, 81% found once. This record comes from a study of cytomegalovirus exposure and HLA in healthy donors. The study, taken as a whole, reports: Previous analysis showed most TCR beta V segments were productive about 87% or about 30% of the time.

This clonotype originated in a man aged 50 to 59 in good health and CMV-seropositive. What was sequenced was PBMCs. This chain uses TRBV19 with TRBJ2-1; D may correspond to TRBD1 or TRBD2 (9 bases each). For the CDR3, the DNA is TGTGCCAGTAAGCCGGGACAGGGAGGGCTAGCGGGGTACAATGAGCAGTTCTTC. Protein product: CASKPGQGGLAGYNEQFF.